A selection of T cell receptor beta chains follows, all from one sample in a study of blood T cell repertoires in COVID-19. The protocol was immunoSEQ multiplex PCR, while the TCRdb copy is restricted to in-frame clones and leaves out a portion. This table has 90,000 to 120,000 clones, 90% to 95% appearing once. Material: peripheral blood. These receptors originate from a woman in her thirties with acute or convalescent COVID-19. Each CDR3 is given without its conserved first and last residue. The order of the fields is V gene, D gene, clone size, CDR3 protein. D genes are given only for firm matches. Clone size is not always given. Where it is, it says once, few, many or a class for expanded clones.

>TRBV7-2|TRBD1|.
ASSLMGQGAYGYT
>TRBV4-2|TRBD1|.
ASSLRAGGYGGYT
>TRBV4-2|.|.
ASSQEIVTGELF
>TRBV30|TRBD1|few
AWSQQGSGGYT
>TRBV21-1|.|.
ASSNDSKRPDTQY
>TRBV24-1|.|.
ATSGGGVDEQY
>TRBV28|.|.
ASNFFGEQY
>TRBV12-3/TRBV12-4|.|.
ASSLRGREPQH
>TRBV7-3|TRBD2|.
ASSLTTLAGDPGELF
>TRBV28|TRBD1|.
ASSPTIRDRGTDTQY
>TRBV25-1|.|.
ASSGLSGELF
>TRBV6-2/TRBV6-3|.|.
ASSYFPGGADNQPQH
>TRBV7-8|.|few
ASSFSPAGEQF
>TRBV20-1|.|.
SASPAGGRVNTEAF
>TRBV28|TRBD2|.
ASRPGGRTTPAGWYNEQF
>TRBV12-3/TRBV12-4|.|.
ASGTGVNTEAF
>TRBV2|.|.
ASSVGHWQGGSGNTIY
>TRBV24-1|TRBD2|once
ATSDRLAEIFDTQY
>TRBV27|.|.
ASSLSRETEAF
>TRBV6-2/TRBV6-3|.|once
ASSLFPRDTYGYT